The 26 T cell receptor beta chains below were found in one sample sequenced in a study of CD8 T cells in ankylosing spondylitis (dated by TCRdb to about 2017). The library was built by means of 5' RACE. For sequencing, an Illumina HiSeq 2500 was employed. TCRdb ran its own pipeline on the public reads, namely fastp trimming at Q25 and MiXCR clone calling, and kept in-frame beta chains. Every distinct CDR3 protein forms one entry, paired with its most common genes and DNA. This sample holds 250,000 to 350,000 distinct CDR3 sequences; roughly 20% were observed only once. The biggest ten clones account for under 8.5% of the sample. Sample: blood, either unsorted or a sorted T cell fraction (not recorded which). These TCRs come from a male donor with ankylosing spondylitis or in good health (not recorded which).

This clonotype has only a few counts. The CDR3 bases are TGTGCCACCAGCAACCCGGGACAGGGTATCACAGATACGCAGTATTTT. It codes for CATSNPGQGITDTQYF. The genes are TRBV15 and TRBJ2-3; 9 bases are shared with TRBD1. Germline CDR1 reads LNHNV; CDR2 reads YYDKDF (reference sequence). The CDR3 runs 16 residues. The junction had 7 bases not matched to a gene; V was cut back by 4 bases and J by 2 bases.

This clonotype has just a few counts. The chain joins TRBV15 to TRBJ1-6, with 7 bases matching TRBD1. V gave up 3 bases and J gave up 9 bases; unmatched junction bases: 8. This CDR3 is 15 amino acids long. Germline V gives CDR1 LNHNV, CDR2 YYDKDF (reference sequence). CDR3 nucleotide sequence: TGTGCCACCAGCAGCTCCGGGACAGTGGGTTCACCCCTCCACTTT. Its translation is CATSSSGTVGSPLHF.

This chain joins TRBV4-1 and TRBJ1-5, with no clear D. Trimming removed 4 bases from V and 3 bases from J, with 16 bases in between. Per the germline V gene, CDR1 is MGHRA and CDR2 is YSYEKL. The CDR3 is 16 amino acids. CDR3 DNA: TGCGCCAGCAGCCCAGAGATCCGGGCCTACAATCAGCCCCAGCATTTT. Amino acids: CASSPEIRAYNQPQHF.

The chain couples TRBV6-2 or TRBV6-3 to TRBJ2-1; weak D call: TRBD1 (5 bases). CDR3 length: 15 amino acids. Trimming left V 2 bases short and J 3 bases short, with 11 bases between. Looked up from germline, CDR1 is MNHEY and CDR2 is SVGEGT. This CDR3 reads CASSYEAGNYNEQFF. CDR3 DNA sequence: TGTGCCAGCAGTTACGAGGCAGGGAACTACAATGAGCAGTTCTTC.

Regarding this clonotype: With a much larger clone just one base away, this may be a read error. This rearrangement joins TRBV2 to TRBJ2-1; TRBD2 matches 8 bases. There are 12 residues in the CDR3. CDR1 SNHLY and CDR2 FYNNEI come from the germline V gene. In DNA form, the CDR3 reads TGTGCCAGCAATGAAAGTGGGACTAGAGAGTTCTTC. Its protein product is CASNESGTREFF. Based on the CDR3 plus reference TRBV2 and TRBJ2-1, the full variable domain is EPEVTQTPSHQVTQMGQEVILRCVPISNHLYFYWYRQILGQKVEFLVSFYNNEISEKSEIFDDQFSVERPDGSNFTLKIRSTKLEDSAMYFCASNESGTREFFGPGTRLTVL.

This clonotype was detected a few times. The chain has TRBV18 and TRBJ2-7; a possible D gene is TRBD2 (6 bases). Germline CDR1 reads KGHSH; CDR2 reads LQKENI. Trimming removed 2 bases at V and 4 bases at J, with 12 bases between. This CDR3 is 14 amino acids long. Written as DNA, the CDR3 is TGTGCCAGCTCACCATCGGGGGATCGGTACGAGCAGTACGTC. Amino acids: CASSPSGDRYEQYV.

The chain couples TRBV10-3 to TRBJ1-2, with no clear D. Trimming removed 4 bases from V and 1 base from J, with 7 bases in between. Germline loops: CDR1 ENHRY, CDR2 SYGVKD. CDR3 length: 13 amino acids. The CDR3 region has the DNA TGTGCCATCAGTGCGGCGGGTAACTATGGCTACACCTTC. This translates into CAISAAGNYGYTF.

The chain recombines TRBV14 with TRBJ1-6; D gene ambiguous. Germline V CDR1 and CDR2: SGHDN, FVKESK. CDR3 length: 16 amino acids. Between the trimmed V and J ends, which lost 3 bases and 7 bases, there was a span of 16 bases. The CDR3 sequence: CASSHSYKTGNSPLHF. CDR3 sequence (DNA): TGTGCCAGCAGCCATTCTTACAAGACGGGCAATTCACCCCTCCACTTT.

This clonotype was recorded many times. The chain links TRBV6-1 to TRBJ2-2, with 7 nucleotides matching TRBD2. Per germline, CDR1 MNHNS and CDR2 SASEGT. The CDR3 is 15 amino acids. The junction had 8 bases not matched to a gene; V was cut back by 6 bases and J by 4 bases. As DNA, the CDR3 is TGTGCCAGCAGGATCACTAGCGTGGGCACCGGGGAGCTGTTTTTT. It encodes CASRITSVGTGELFF.

This clonotype occurred a few times. This chain joins TRBV9 and TRBJ1-2, with D possibly being TRBD1 (6 bases). This CDR3 has 14 residues. Germline lookup yields CDR1 SGDLS and CDR2 YYNGEE. Between the trimmed V and J ends, which lost 3 bases and 1 base, there was a span of 10 bases. CDR3 DNA sequence: TGTGCCAGCAGCGAAGGGGGACTTAACTATGGCTACACCTTC. It is translated as CASSEGGLNYGYTF.

In regard to this clonotype: A read error is possible here, since a much larger clone lies one base away. This chain joins TRBV20-1 and TRBJ1-3; 10 nucleotides align to TRBD1. The germline CDR1 and CDR2 sequences are DFQATT and SNEGSKA (reference sequence). This CDR3 spans 13 amino acids. Written as DNA, the CDR3 is TGCAGTGCTAGAGAGGAGGGACAGGGGACCACATATTTT. This codes for CSAREEGQGTTYF.

This clonotype came up many times. V and J are TRBV24-1 and TRBJ2-1, with 10 bases that match TRBD2. Germline V gene sequence: CDR1 KGHDR, CDR2 SFDVKD. This CDR3 has 14 residues. Trimming took 0 bases from V and 15 from J; bases not matched to a gene: 7. The CDR3 nucleotides read TGTGCCACCAGTGATTTGATGCTAGCGGGAGTTCTGTTCTTC. Protein product: CATSDLMLAGVLFF.

The V call is TRBV29-1, the J call TRBJ1-5, with D possibly being TRBD1 (6 bases). Germline CDR1 is SQVTM and CDR2 is ANQGSEA. Between the trimmed V and J ends, which lost 4 bases and 7 bases, there was a span of 14 bases. The CDR3 runs 13 residues. This CDR3 is CSVALGAEQPQHF. The CDR3 DNA is TGCAGCGTTGCTCTGGGGGCTGAGCAGCCCCAGCATTTT.

V and J are TRBV15 and TRBJ2-1; 9 bases map to TRBD2. Trimming took 0 bases from V and 5 from J; bases not matched to a gene: 8. The CDR3 contains 17 residues. Germline CDR1 reads LNHNV; CDR2 reads YYDKDF (reference sequence). In DNA, the CDR3 is TGTGCCACCAGCAGAGATCTAACTAGCGGGTCGAACAATGAGCAGTTCTTC. Translated, it gives CATSRDLTSGSNNEQFF.

The genes are TRBV23-1 and TRBJ2-5; D gene ambiguous. TRBV23-1 carries the ORF label, with uncertain function. This CDR3 has 14 amino acids. Trimming shortened V by 6 bases and J by 2 bases, and 13 bases separated the two germline ends. In nucleotides, the CDR3 is TGCGCCAGCAGCCCGGTGGGAATACAAGAGACCCAGTACTTC. Amino acid sequence: CASSPVGIQETQYF.

The chain's CDR3 is CASSRDRTGNTIYF. Written as DNA, the CDR3 is TGTGCCAGCAGCCGGGACCGTACTGGAAACACCATATATTTT. The chain uses TRBV6-1 and TRBJ1-3, with a weak D call TRBD1 (5 bases). CDR1 and CDR2 (germline): MNHNS, SASEGT. V lost 6 bases and J 2 bases, leaving 11 bases between the germline ends. This CDR3 is 14 amino acids long.

V usage is TRBV4-2 and J usage is TRBJ1-5; tentative D call: TRBD1 (6 bases). With 2 bases removed from V and 6 bases from J, the gap between germline ends came to 8 bases. The CDR3 length is 13 residues. Germline lookup yields CDR1 LGHNA and CDR2 YNFKEQ. CDR3 region: CASSQPGAQPQHF. The CDR3, as DNA: TGTGCCAGCAGCCAACCAGGGGCTCAGCCCCAGCATTTT.

This clonotype occurred many times. The chain employs TRBV6-1 and TRBJ2-1, with 9 bases lining up with TRBD1. CDR3 length: 15 residues. CDR1 and CDR2 (germline): MNHNS, SASEGT. V lost 7 bases, J lost 6 bases, and 10 bases stayed unmatched. This CDR3 is CASTRDRVQANEQFF. CDR3 in DNA: TGTGCCAGCACCAGGGACAGGGTCCAGGCCAATGAGCAGTTCTTC.

Only a few counts were recorded for this clonotype. The chain combines TRBV5-1 with TRBJ1-4, with D unclear. V lost 2 bases and J lost 4, with 12 bases in between. The CDR3 loop spans 15 amino acids. Germline V gene lookup returns CDR1 SGHRS and CDR2 YFSETQ. The chain's CDR3 is CASSFSGVINEKLFF. For the CDR3, the DNA is TGCGCCAGCAGCTTCTCCGGAGTCATTAATGAAAAACTGTTTTTT.

The sample holds a few counts of this clonotype. The chain combines TRBV20-1 with TRBJ1-4, with D possibly TRBD1 on 5 matching bases. Germline V gene sequence: CDR1 DFQATT, CDR2 SNEGSKA (reference sequence). The CDR3 has 15 amino acids. Trimming took 5 bases from V and 8 from J, leaving 21 bases between them. The CDR3 nucleotides read TGCAGTGCTTCGAACTCCGGAGACGGGGGGGAAAAACTGTTTTTT. Translation gives CSASNSGDGGEKLFF.

The chain recombines TRBV2 with TRBJ2-7; no definite D call. The CDR3 sequence is 13 residues long. V was shortened by 2 bases and J by 1 base, with 6 bases between the two germline ends. The germline V gene has CDR1 SNHLY and CDR2 FYNNEI. In nucleotides, the CDR3 is TGTGCCAGCAGTGAAAGCTGGTCCTACGAGCAGTACGTC. Translation gives CASSESWSYEQYV.

The chain recombines TRBV5-6 with TRBJ1-1; 11 bases align to TRBD1. V trimming: 3 bases; J trimming: 6 bases; junction bases outside the gene matches: 7. CDR3 length: 15 amino acids. CDR1 is SGHDT and CDR2 is YYEEEE in the germline V gene. For the CDR3, the DNA is TGTGCCAGCAGCTCCGGACAGGGGGCATATGCTGAAGCTTTCTTT. Protein product: CASSSGQGAYAEAFF.

Notes on this clonotype: Sequence at one end of the junction differs from germline and may be a read error. The chain combines TRBV11-2 with TRBJ2-1; D is undetermined. The CDR3 consists of 17 residues. Per the germline V gene, CDR1 is SGHAT and CDR2 is FQNNGV. CDR3 protein: CVSTVHFAASSYNEQFF. CDR3 coding DNA: TGTGTCAGCACCGTCCATTTCGCGGCGAGCTCCTACAATGAGCAGTTCTTC. The whole variable domain, remainder taken from reference TRBV11-2 and TRBJ2-1, is EAGVAQSPRYKIIEKRQSVAFWCNPISGHATLYWYQQILGQGPKLLIQFQNNGVVDDSQLPKDRFSAERLKGVDSTLKIQPAKLEDSAVYLCVSTVHFAASSYNEQFFGPGTRLTVL.

This clonotype has a handful of counts. The chain is built from TRBV6-6 and TRBJ2-2; D may be TRBD2 (6 bases). The CDR3 has 12 amino acids. Trimming removed 8 bases from V and 6 bases from J, with 10 bases in between. Germline loops: CDR1 MNHNY, CDR2 SVGAGI (reference sequence). CDR3 loop: CASRGVAGELFF. The CDR3 DNA reads as TGTGCCAGCCGCGGGGTAGCCGGGGAGCTGTTTTTT.

Here the CDR3 reads CASSPNGPNQPQHF. The CDR3 bases are TGTGCCAGCAGCCCGAATGGGCCCAATCAGCCCCAGCATTTT. J is TRBJ1-5 and V is TRBV27, with no clear D. V lost 6 bases and J lost 3, with 12 bases in between. The V gene's germline CDR1 is MNHEY and CDR2 SMNVEV (reference sequence). The CDR3 is 14 amino acids.

The table lists this clonotype with a few counts. The chain is built from TRBV20-1 and TRBJ2-2; D may be TRBD1 or TRBD2 (5 bases each). The V end lost 6 bases, the J end lost 6 bases, and 11 bases lay between the germline ends. Germline assignment: CDR1 DFQATT and CDR2 SNEGSKA (reference sequence). The CDR3 loop spans 12 amino acids. CDR3 sequence: CSARRDAGELFF. CDR3 DNA: TGCAGTGCCCGACGGGACGCCGGGGAGCTGTTTTTT.